This T cell receptor beta chain was sequenced in a study of response to subunit inactivated influenza vaccine. This clonotype was observed at least ten times. The antigen is unknown. Trimming removed 3 bases at V and 5 bases at J, with 9 bases between. The V gene's germline CDR1 is SGHRS and CDR2 YFSETQ. The CDR3 runs to 13 residues. Points from the study as a whole: It was the authors' suggestion that each seasonal influenza vaccination recruits few new T cells.

TCRdb itself ran the RT-PCR reads through MiXCR, one entry per CDR3 protein. The sample has 150,000 to 200,000 distinct CDR3 sequences, over 9.5% seen once. The data were also submitted as part of a second study, on T cells expressing NK-cell markers. That paper adds: What made the TCR beta cDNA was 5'RACE template switching with UMIs. Beta-chain profiling covered CD3+CD56+NKG2C+, CD3+CD56+NKG2C- and CD3+CD56-NKG2C+ sorted subsets. One of eight sequenced donors was HCMV-seronegative; the other seven were seropositive.

The chain employs TRBV5-1 and TRBJ2-1; TRBD1 might be the D (6 bases). This TCR derives from a middle-aged man who received an inactivated influenza vaccine. The sample was CD8+ T cells sorted from PBMCs, taken 12 days after vaccination. CDR3 DNA sequence: TGCGCCAGCAGCTATCACAGGGACAATGAGCAGTTCTTC. Its translation is CASSYHRDNEQFF.